The sequence of this T cell receptor (beta chain) was determined in a study of STAT5B mutations in CD4+ large granular lymphocyte leukemia. Findings and limits, study-wide: Compared with healthy controls (2/35), patient top clones favored TRBV06 (8/27). CD4-sorted patient repertoires seemed more clonal than healthy CD4+ repertoires. Higher CD4+ than CD8+ T-LGLL clonality might reflect small sample size.

CDR1 and CDR2 from the germline V gene are LNHDA and SQIVND (reference sequence). The CDR3 is 12 residues long. J was trimmed by 8 bases and V by 6 bases; bases with no gene match: 3. As to this clone: What it binds is unknown.

Per the study methods: A productive frequency of 2.59 x 10-5 was the lowest detectable. Here immunoSEQ multiplex PCR was the method, and the copy in TCRdb shows in-frame clones only, minus some. V, J and clone size derive from that table, while D and trimming were established from the DNA sequence. The sample has almost 20,000 clones, around 84% seen once. The V call is TRBV19, the J call TRBJ2-1; 8 bases are shared with TRBD2. The sample consisted of CD4+ T cells from blood buffy coats. The source is a human donor in good health. The CDR3 sequence is CASSGLAHEQFF. The CDR3 DNA is TGTGCCAGTAGCGGACTAGCCCATGAGCAGTTCTTC.